Given below is one TCR beta chain in context. The source of the sample is a study of blood T cell repertoires in COVID-19. Study-wide background: Acute and convalescent COVID-19 samples came from the United States, Italy and Spain. Sources were T cells, B-cell-depleted T cells, or PBMCs; the material itself was cDNA or gDNA.

Source study methods: Reference gene primer amplification in the assay estimated nucleated cell counts. The method was immunoSEQ multiplex PCR; TCRdb's version includes in-frame clones alone and lacks a portion of them. The V and J calls and clone size are taken from that table; D and trimming were inferred from the DNA. The sample carries almost 20,000 clones, about 85% recorded once. This CDR3 contains 13 residues. The V gene lost 8 bases and the J gene lost 3 bases, with 14 bases spanning the gap. Germline assignment: CDR1 MNHEY and CDR2 SVGAGI. Sequenced input: peripheral blood. This sequence joins TRBV6-5 and TRBJ2-7, with D possibly being TRBD1 (6 bases). This TCR was recovered from a human donor with active COVID-19. The donor label of this sample is uncertain. This chain's CDR3 is CASHREYSYEQYF. The CDR3 nucleotides read TGTGCCAGCCACAGGGAGTACAGCTACGAGCAGTACTTC.